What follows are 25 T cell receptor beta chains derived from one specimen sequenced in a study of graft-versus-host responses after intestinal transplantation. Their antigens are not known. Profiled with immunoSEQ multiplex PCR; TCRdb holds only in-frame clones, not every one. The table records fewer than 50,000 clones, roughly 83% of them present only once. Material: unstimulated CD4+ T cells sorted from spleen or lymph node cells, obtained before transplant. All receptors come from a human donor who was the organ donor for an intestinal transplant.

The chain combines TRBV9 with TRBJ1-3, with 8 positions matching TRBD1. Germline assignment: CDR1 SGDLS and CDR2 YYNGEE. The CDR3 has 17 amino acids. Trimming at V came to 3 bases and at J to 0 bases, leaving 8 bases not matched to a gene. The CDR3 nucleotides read TGTGCCAGCAGCGATCGGACAGGGTACCCCTCTGGAAACACCATATATTTT. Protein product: CASSDRTGYPSGNTIYF.

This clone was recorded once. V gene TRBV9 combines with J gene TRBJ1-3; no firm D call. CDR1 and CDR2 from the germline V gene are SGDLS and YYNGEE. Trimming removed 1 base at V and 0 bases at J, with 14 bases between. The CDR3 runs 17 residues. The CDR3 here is CASSVSPGLSSGNTIYF. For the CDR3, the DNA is TGTGCCAGCAGCGTATCCCCAGGCCTCAGCTCTGGAAACACCATATATTTT.

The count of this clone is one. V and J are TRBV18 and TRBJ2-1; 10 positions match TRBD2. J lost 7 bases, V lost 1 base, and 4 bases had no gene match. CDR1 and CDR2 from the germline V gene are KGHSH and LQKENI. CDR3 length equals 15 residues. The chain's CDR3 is CASSPQRGGSNEQFF. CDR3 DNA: TGTGCCAGCTCACCACAGCGGGGGGGCAGTAATGAGCAGTTCTTC.

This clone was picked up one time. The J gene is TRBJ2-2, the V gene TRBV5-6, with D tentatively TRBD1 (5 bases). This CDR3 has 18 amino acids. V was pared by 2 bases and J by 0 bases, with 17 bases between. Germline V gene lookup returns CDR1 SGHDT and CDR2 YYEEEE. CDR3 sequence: CASSFTPGKAANTGELFF. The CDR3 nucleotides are TGTGCCAGCAGCTTCACCCCAGGGAAGGCCGCGAACACCGGGGAGCTGTTTTTT.

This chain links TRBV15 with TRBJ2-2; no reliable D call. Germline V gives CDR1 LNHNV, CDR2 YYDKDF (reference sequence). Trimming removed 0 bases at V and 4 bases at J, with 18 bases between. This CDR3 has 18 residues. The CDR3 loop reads CATSRDGVSPRLTGELFF. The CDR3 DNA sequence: TGTGCCACCAGCAGAGATGGAGTCTCTCCAAGGCTCACCGGGGAGCTGTTTTTT.

The DNA for the CDR3 is TGCGCCAGCAGTGTTGGGGTCAATCAGCCCCAGCATTTT. Translated, it gives CASSVGVNQPQHF. The chain combines TRBV10-1 with TRBJ1-5; D is unclear. The germline V and J ends were trimmed by 4 bases and 3 bases, with 7 bases remaining between them. Germline assignment: CDR1 WNHNN and CDR2 SYGVQD (reference sequence). This CDR3 comprises 13 residues.

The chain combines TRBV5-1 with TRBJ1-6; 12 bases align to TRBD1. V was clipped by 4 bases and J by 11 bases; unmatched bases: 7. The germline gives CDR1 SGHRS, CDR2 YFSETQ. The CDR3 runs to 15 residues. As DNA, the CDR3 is TGCGCCAGCAGCAAGTTGGGACAGGGGGCCGCACCCCTCCACTTT. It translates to CASSKLGQGAAPLHF.

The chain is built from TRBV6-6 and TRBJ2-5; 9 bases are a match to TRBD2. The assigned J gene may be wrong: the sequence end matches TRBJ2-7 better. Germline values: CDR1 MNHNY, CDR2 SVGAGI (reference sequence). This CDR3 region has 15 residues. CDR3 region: CASSSPAGGSYEQYF. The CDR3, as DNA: TGTGCCAGCAGTTCCCCAGCGGGAGGATCCTACGAGCAGTACTTC.

CDR3 region: CASSSDRSSGANVLTF. The CDR3 coding sequence is TGCGCCAGCAGTTCGGACAGGTCCTCTGGGGCCAACGTCCTGACTTTC. The genes are TRBV10-2 and TRBJ2-6, with 7 bases lining up with TRBD1. Germline CDR1 reads WSHSY; CDR2 reads SAAADI. This CDR3 is built from 16 residues. The J segment lost 0 bases and the V segment lost 5 bases, leaving 4 bases of the junction unmatched.

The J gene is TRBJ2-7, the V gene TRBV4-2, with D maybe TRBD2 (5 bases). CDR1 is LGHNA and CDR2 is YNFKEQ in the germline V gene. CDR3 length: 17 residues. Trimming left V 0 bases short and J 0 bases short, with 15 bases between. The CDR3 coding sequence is TGTGCCAGCAGCCAAGAGAAGGAGGCTGGGTACTCCTACGAGCAGTACTTC. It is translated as CASSQEKEAGYSYEQYF.

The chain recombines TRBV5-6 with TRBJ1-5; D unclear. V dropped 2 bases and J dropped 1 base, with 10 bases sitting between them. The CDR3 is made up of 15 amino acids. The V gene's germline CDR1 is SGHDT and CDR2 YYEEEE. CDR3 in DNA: TGTGCCAGCAGCTTTTTGGCTGAAAGCAATCAGCCCCAGCATTTT. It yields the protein CASSFLAESNQPQHF. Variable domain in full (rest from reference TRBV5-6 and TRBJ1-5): DAGVTQSPTHLIKTRGQQVTLRCSPKSGHDTVSWYQQALGQGPQFIFQYYEEEERQRGNFPDRFSGHQFPNYSSELNVNALLLGDSALYLCASSFLAESNQPQHFGDGTRLSIL.

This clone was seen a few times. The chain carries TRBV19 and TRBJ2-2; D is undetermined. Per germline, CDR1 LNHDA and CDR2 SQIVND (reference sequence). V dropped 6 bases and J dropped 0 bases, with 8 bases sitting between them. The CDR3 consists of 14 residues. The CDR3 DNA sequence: TGTGCCAGTAGGGACCAACCGAACACCGGGGAGCTGTTTTTT. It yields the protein CASRDQPNTGELFF.

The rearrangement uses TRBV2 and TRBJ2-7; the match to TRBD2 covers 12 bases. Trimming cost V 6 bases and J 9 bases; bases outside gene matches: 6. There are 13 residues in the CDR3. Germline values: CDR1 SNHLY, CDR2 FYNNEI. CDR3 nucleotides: TGTGCCAGCAGGGGTACTAGCGGGGGGAGGCAGTACTTC. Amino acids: CASRGTSGGRQYF.

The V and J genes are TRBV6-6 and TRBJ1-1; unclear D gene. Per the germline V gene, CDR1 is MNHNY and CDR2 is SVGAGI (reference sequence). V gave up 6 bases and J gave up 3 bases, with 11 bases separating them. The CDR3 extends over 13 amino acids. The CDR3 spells CASRTSHDTEAFF. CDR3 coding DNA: TGTGCCAGCAGGACTAGCCACGACACTGAAGCTTTCTTT.

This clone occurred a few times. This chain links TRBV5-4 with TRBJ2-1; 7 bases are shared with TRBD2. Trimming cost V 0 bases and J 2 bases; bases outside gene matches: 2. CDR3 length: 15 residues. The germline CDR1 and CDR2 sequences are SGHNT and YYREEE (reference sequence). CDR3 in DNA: TGTGCCAGCAGCTTGGCTAGCGGCGCCTACAATGAGCAGTTCTTC. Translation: CASSLASGAYNEQFF.

The CDR3 is CAWSGGDTDTQYF. CDR3 nucleotides: TGTGCCTGGAGTGGGGGGGACACAGATACGCAGTATTTT. The chain links TRBV30 to TRBJ2-3; tentative D call: TRBD2 (6 bases). Germline values: CDR1 GTSNPN, CDR2 SVGIG (reference sequence). The CDR3 consists of 13 residues. V lost 1 base and J 2 bases, leaving 7 bases between the germline ends.

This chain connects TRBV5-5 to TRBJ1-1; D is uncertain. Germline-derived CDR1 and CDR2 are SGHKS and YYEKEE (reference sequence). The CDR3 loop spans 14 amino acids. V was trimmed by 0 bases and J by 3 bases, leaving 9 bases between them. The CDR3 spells CASSLVQPDTEAFF. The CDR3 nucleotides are TGTGCCAGCAGCTTGGTCCAACCTGACACTGAAGCTTTCTTT. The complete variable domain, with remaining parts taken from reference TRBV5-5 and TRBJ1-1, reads DAGVTQSPTHLIKTRGQQVTLRCSPISGHKSVSWYQQVLGQGPQFIFQYYEKEERGRGNFPDRFSARQFPNYSSELNVNALLLGDSALYLCASSLVQPDTEAFFGQGTRLTVV.

The CDR3 DNA sequence: TGTGCCAGCAGCCCTGGGGAGGGACGGAACGAGCAGTACTTC. Protein product: CASSPGEGRNEQYF. This chain connects TRBV9 to TRBJ2-7; 7 bases map to TRBD2. J gave up 5 bases and V 4 bases, and 9 bases lay outside the gene matches. The length of the CDR3 is 14 residues. Germline-derived CDR1 and CDR2 are SGDLS and YYNGEE.

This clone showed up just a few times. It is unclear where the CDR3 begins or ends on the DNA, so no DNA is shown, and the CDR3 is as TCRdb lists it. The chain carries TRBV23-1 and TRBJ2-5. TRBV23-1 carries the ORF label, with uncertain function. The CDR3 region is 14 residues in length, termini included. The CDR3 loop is CASDFRARQETQYF.

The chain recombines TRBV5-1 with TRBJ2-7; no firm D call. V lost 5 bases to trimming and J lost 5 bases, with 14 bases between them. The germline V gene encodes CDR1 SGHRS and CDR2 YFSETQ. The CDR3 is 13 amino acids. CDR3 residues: CASSSSVYDEQYF. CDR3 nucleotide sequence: TGCGCCAGCAGTTCCAGTGTCTACGACGAGCAGTACTTC.

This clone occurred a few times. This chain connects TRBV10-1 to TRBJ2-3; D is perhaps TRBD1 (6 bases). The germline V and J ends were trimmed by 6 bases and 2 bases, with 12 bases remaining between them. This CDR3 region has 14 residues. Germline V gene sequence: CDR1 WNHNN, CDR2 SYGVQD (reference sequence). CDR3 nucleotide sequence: TGCGCCAGCAGCCGGGACACTTACACAGATACGCAGTATTTT. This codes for CASSRDTYTDTQYF.

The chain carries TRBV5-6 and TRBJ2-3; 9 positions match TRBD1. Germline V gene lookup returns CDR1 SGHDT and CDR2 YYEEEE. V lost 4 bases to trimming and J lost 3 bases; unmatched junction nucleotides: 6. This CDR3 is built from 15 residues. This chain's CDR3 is CASSKTGGITDTQYF. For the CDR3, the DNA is TGTGCCAGCAGCAAGACAGGGGGAATAACAGATACGCAGTATTTT. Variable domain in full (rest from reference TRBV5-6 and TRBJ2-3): DAGVTQSPTHLIKTRGQQVTLRCSPKSGHDTVSWYQQALGQGPQFIFQYYEEEERQRGNFPDRFSGHQFPNYSSELNVNALLLGDSALYLCASSKTGGITDTQYFGPGTRLTVL.

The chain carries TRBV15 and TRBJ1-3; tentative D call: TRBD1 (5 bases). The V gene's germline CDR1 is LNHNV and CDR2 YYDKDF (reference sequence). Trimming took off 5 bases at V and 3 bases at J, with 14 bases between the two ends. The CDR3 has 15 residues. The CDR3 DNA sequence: TGTGCCACCAGCCGGGGATGGGACTTTGGAAACACCATATATTTT. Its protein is CATSRGWDFGNTIYF.

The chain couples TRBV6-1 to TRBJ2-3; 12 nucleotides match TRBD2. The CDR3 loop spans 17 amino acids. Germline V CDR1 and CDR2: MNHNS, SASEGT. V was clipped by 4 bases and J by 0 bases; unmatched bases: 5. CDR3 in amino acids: CASSGASGGASTDTQYF. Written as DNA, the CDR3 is TGTGCCAGCAGTGGGGCTAGCGGGGGGGCTAGCACAGATACGCAGTATTTT.

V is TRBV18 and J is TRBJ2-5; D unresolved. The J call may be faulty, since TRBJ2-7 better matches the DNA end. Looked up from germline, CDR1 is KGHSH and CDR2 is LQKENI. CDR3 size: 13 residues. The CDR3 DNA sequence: TGTGCCAGCTCACCCCGCTCTGGGGACGAGCAGTACTTC. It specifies CASSPRSGDEQYF.